One and the same sample provided the 6 T cell receptor beta chains below, sequenced in a study of cytomegalovirus exposure and HLA in healthy donors. PCR primers comprised 60 Vbeta and 13 Jbeta primers. This table comes from immunoSEQ multiplex PCR, and its TCRdb copy is limited to in-frame clones, with some not included. The data contain some 150,000 clones, around 80% of them singletons. Input material: PBMCs. These receptors were taken from a man aged 18-30 years in good health and CMV-seropositive.

V gene TRBV6-5 combines with J gene TRBJ2-1; a possible D gene is TRBD1 (6 bases). CDR1 is MNHEY, CDR2 SVGAGI, per germline. Trimming removed 6 bases from V and 8 bases from J, with 17 bases in between. This CDR3 has 14 amino acids. This CDR3 is CASRILQGPYEQFF. The CDR3 bases are TGTGCCAGCAGAATTCTTCAGGGGCCGTATGAGCAGTTCTTC.

The chain couples TRBV9 to TRBJ1-2; D remains unclear. The CDR3 runs 13 residues. V dropped 5 bases and J dropped 4 bases, with 12 bases sitting between them. CDR1 SGDLS and CDR2 YYNGEE come from the germline V gene. The CDR3 nucleotides read TGTGCCAGCAGTAAAAGCGGAAGCTATGGCTACACCTTC. Amino acids: CASSKSGSYGYTF.

CDR3 in DNA: TGTGCCAGCAGTCCGGGACTAGCGAAAGAGACCCAGTACTTC. Translated: CASSPGLAKETQYF. The chain joins TRBV28 to TRBJ2-5; 10 bases are a match to TRBD2. J lost 3 bases, V lost 5 bases, and 3 bases had no gene match. The CDR3 covers 14 residues. CDR1 is MDHEN and CDR2 is SYDVKM in the germline V gene.

V is TRBV27 and J is TRBJ2-5; D not resolved. This CDR3 has 13 amino acids. Trimming stripped 0 bases from V and 4 bases from J, with 6 bases between. CDR1 and CDR2 (germline): MNHEY, SMNVEV (reference sequence). The CDR3 nucleotides read TGTGCCAGCAGTTTATCGAGCGTAGAGACCCAGTACTTC. Protein sequence: CASSLSSVETQYF.

The chain couples TRBV6-5 to TRBJ2-1, with 10 bases lining up with TRBD1. Germline V gene lookup returns CDR1 MNHEY and CDR2 SVGAGI. V was clipped by 4 bases and J by 3 bases; unmatched bases: 3. CDR3 length: 15 residues. The CDR3 loop reads CASSSGQGFYNEQFF. DNA for the CDR3: TGTGCCAGCAGTTCGGGACAGGGGTTCTACAATGAGCAGTTCTTC.

J is TRBJ2-7 and V is TRBV19, with D possibly matching TRBD2 (6 bases). The CDR3 is made up of 16 amino acids. With 1 base removed from V and 0 bases from J, the gap between germline ends came to 13 bases. Germline V gene data show CDR1 as LNHDA and CDR2 as SQIVND (reference sequence). Here the CDR3 reads CASSIVGGTSSYEQYF. DNA for the CDR3: TGTGCCAGTAGTATAGTAGGCGGGACCAGCTCCTACGAGCAGTACTTC.